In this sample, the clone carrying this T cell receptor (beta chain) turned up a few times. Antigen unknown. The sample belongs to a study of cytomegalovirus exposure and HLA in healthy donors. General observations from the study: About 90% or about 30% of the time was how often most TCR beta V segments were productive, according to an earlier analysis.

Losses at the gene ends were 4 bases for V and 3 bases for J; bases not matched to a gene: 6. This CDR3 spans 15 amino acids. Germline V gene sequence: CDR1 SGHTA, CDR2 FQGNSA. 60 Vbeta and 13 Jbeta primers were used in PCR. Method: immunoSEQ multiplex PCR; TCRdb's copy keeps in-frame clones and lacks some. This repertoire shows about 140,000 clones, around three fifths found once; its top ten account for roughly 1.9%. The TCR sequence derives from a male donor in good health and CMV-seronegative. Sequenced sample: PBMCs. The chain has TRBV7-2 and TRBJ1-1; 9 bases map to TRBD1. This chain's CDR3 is CASSSTGGGYTEAFF. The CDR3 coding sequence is TGTGCCAGCAGCTCGACAGGGGGGGGATACACTGAAGCTTTCTTT.